Shown below are 18 T cell receptor beta chains from a single sample sequenced in a study of cytomegalovirus exposure and HLA in healthy donors. The PCR made use of 60 Vbeta and 13 Jbeta primers. Here immunoSEQ multiplex PCR was the method, and the copy in TCRdb shows in-frame clones only, minus some. The sample lists roughly 110,000 clones; about 76% were seen once. The sequenced material came from PBMCs. The source is a man aged 25 to 40 in good health and CMV-seropositive.

V and J are TRBV4-1 and TRBJ1-5; 8 bases fit TRBD1. V was pared by 1 base and J by 0 bases, with 8 bases of the junction left unmatched. The CDR3 sequence is 18 residues long. Germline V CDR1 and CDR2: MGHRA, YSYEKL. CDR3 DNA sequence: TGCGCCAGCAGCCAAGTTTCCCCAGGGGGCAATAGCAATCAGCCCCAGCATTTT. Amino acids: CASSQVSPGGNSNQPQHF.

The rearrangement links TRBV30 to TRBJ1-6, with a possible D match to TRBD1 (6 bases). The ends were cut back, 0 bases at V and 13 bases at J, with 7 bases in the middle. The CDR3 length is 11 residues. CDR1 is GTSNPN, CDR2 SVGIG, per germline (reference sequence). The CDR3 protein is CAWSVQGPLHF. CDR3 in DNA: TGTGCCTGGAGTGTACAGGGTCCCCTCCACTTT.

This clone was picked up a small number of times. This chain uses TRBV5-4 with TRBJ1-1; D gene ambiguous. The CDR3 covers 13 residues. The V end was cut by 2 bases, the J end by 1 base, with 6 bases between. Germline loops: CDR1 SGHNT, CDR2 YYREEE (reference sequence). The CDR3 DNA reads TGTGCCAGCAGCTTCCAACAGAACACTGAAGCTTTCTTT. Its translation is CASSFQQNTEAFF.

The V and J genes are TRBV5-1 and TRBJ2-2, with TRBD1 identical over 9 bases. The junction had 5 bases not matched to a gene; V was cut back by 4 bases and J by 1 base. Per germline, CDR1 SGHRS and CDR2 YFSETQ. This CDR3 is built from 16 residues. The CDR3 here is CASSMGQGGNTGELFF. DNA of the CDR3: TGCGCCAGCAGCATGGGACAGGGTGGGAACACCGGGGAGCTGTTTTTT.

In nucleotides, the CDR3 is TGTGCCAGCAGCTTGGGGACAGGGAGAGAGACCCAGTACTTC. It yields the protein CASSLGTGRETQYF. The chain employs TRBV7-9 and TRBJ2-5, with 9 bases lining up with TRBD1. This CDR3 is built from 14 residues. J gave up 4 bases and V 3 bases, and 3 bases lay outside the gene matches. Per germline, CDR1 SEHNR and CDR2 FQNEAQ (reference sequence).

This clone was observed a few times. This chain links TRBV6-1 with TRBJ1-5, with D unresolved. Germline V CDR1 and CDR2: MNHNS, SASEGT. Trimming removed 2 bases from V and 0 bases from J, with 5 bases in between. CDR3 size: 14 residues. CDR3 sequence: CASSEQDSNQPQHF. The CDR3 coding sequence is TGTGCCAGCAGTGAACAGGATAGCAATCAGCCCCAGCATTTT.

This chain joins TRBV28 and TRBJ2-5; D gene ambiguous. The germline V and J ends were trimmed by 4 bases and 3 bases, with 12 bases remaining between them. The CDR3 is 14 residues long. Germline loops: CDR1 MDHEN, CDR2 SYDVKM. CDR3 region: CASSSLTVKETQYF. The DNA of the CDR3 is TGTGCCAGCAGTTCCCTAACCGTGAAAGAGACCCAGTACTTC.

This clone is a singleton in its sample. The V gene is TRBV29-1, the J gene TRBJ2-2, with 7 bases fitting TRBD2. This CDR3 has 13 amino acids. Unmatched junction bases numbered 5, after V lost 4 bases and J lost 6 bases. Per germline, CDR1 SQVTM and CDR2 ANQGSEA. CDR3 bases: TGCAGCGTTGTTAAGGGGAGGGCCGGGGAGCTGTTTTTT. Residues: CSVVKGRAGELFF.

The chain combines TRBV29-1 with TRBJ1-3; D unclear. V was shortened by 6 bases and J by 4 bases, with 10 bases between the two germline ends. This CDR3 region has 12 residues. In germline, CDR1 is SQVTM, CDR2 ANQGSEA. The CDR3, as DNA: TGCAGCGTACGGGAATCCGGAAACACCATATATTTT. This encodes CSVRESGNTIYF.

The gene calls are TRBV27 and TRBJ1-2, with D possibly TRBD1 on 5 matching bases. Germline-derived CDR1 and CDR2 are MNHEY and SMNVEV (reference sequence). The length of the CDR3 is 17 residues. Between the trimmed V and J ends, which lost 10 bases and 1 base, there was a span of 25 bases. In DNA form, the CDR3 reads TGTGCCATGGCCGTTTGCACGGGGGGTCTCCTTAACTATGGCTACACCTTC. This sequence encodes CAMAVCTGGLLNYGYTF.

In regard to this clone: The junction and the germline gene differ at one end; a read error may be behind it. The chain is built from TRBV19 and TRBJ1-2; TRBD1 matches 9 bases. There are 15 residues in the CDR3. The V gene's germline CDR1 is LNHDA and CDR2 SQIVND (reference sequence). The CDR3 region has the DNA TGTGCCAGTAGTCCGGGACAGGGACCTAACTATGGCTACCCCTTC. Translating it yields CASSPGQGPNYGYPF.

The rearrangement joins TRBV5-1 to TRBJ2-5; D not certain. The V gene's germline CDR1 is SGHRS and CDR2 YFSETQ. The CDR3 is made up of 13 amino acids. The V end lost 0 bases, the J end lost 2 bases, and 5 bases lay between the germline ends. DNA for the CDR3: TGCGCCAGCAGCTTGGACACACAAGAGACCCAGTACTTC. It codes for CASSLDTQETQYF.

The V call is TRBV30, the J call TRBJ1-1; possibly TRBD1 for D (5 bases). This CDR3 has 12 amino acids. Germline V gene lookup returns CDR1 GTSNPN and CDR2 SVGIG (reference sequence). Trimming removed 4 bases at V and 4 bases at J, with 10 bases between. In nucleotides, the CDR3 is TGTGCCTGGACCTGGAGGGGCACTGAAGCTTTCTTT. Its translation is CAWTWRGTEAFF.

A note on this clone: At one of its ends the junction is not consistent with the germline gene, which may arise from a read error. The rearrangement links TRBV7-9 to TRBJ1-6; TRBD1 is a possible D gene (6 bases). This CDR3 has 14 residues. Germline V gene data show CDR1 as SEHNR and CDR2 as FQNEAQ (reference sequence). The CDR3 here is CSSSLAGDGSPLHF. The CDR3, as DNA: TGTTCCAGCAGCCTGGCAGGGGACGGTTCACCCCTCCACTTT. The full variable domain, with the rest looked up from reference TRBV7-9 and TRBJ1-6, is DTGVSQNPRHKITKRGQNVTFRCDPISEHNRLYWYRQTLGQGPEFLTYFQNEAQLEKSRLLSDRFSAERPKGSFSTLEIQRTEQGDSAMYLCSSSLAGDGSPLHFGNGTRLTVT.

The V call is TRBV5-1, the J call TRBJ1-1; 8 bases agree with TRBD1. This CDR3 is 15 amino acids long. Trimming removed 3 bases from V and 1 base from J; junction bases left unmatched: 5. Germline loops: CDR1 SGHRS, CDR2 YFSETQ. In nucleotides, the CDR3 is TGCGCCAGCAGCTCTGGACAGGGAAGGAACACTGAAGCTTTCTTT. This sequence encodes CASSSGQGRNTEAFF.

This clone was observed a handful of times. J is TRBJ2-3 and V is TRBV7-3; a weak D match, TRBD1 (5 bases). V lost 1 base, J lost 6 bases, and 14 bases lay in between. This CDR3 is built from 15 residues. Germline V gives CDR1 SGHTA, CDR2 FQGTGA. CDR3 sequence: CASSLRGRPADTQYF. The CDR3 nucleotides are TGTGCCAGCAGCTTAAGGGGCCGTCCCGCGGATACGCAGTATTTT.

The V call is TRBV2, the J call TRBJ2-5, with D possibly being TRBD1 (9 bases). The CDR3 length is 15 residues. Per the germline V gene, CDR1 is SNHLY and CDR2 is FYNNEI. The V and J ends lost 6 bases and 5 bases respectively, with 19 bases between them. In DNA, the CDR3 is TGTGCCAGCAGCTTCACAGGGGGCGGGGGGGAGACCCAGTACTTC. Translating it yields CASSFTGGGGETQYF.

The rearrangement links TRBV7-8 to TRBJ2-7, with D perhaps TRBD2 (5 bases). CDR1 SGHVS and CDR2 FQNEAQ come from the germline V gene. This CDR3 has 16 residues. Between the trimmed V and J ends, which lost 5 bases and 0 bases, there was a span of 17 bases. CDR3 nucleotide sequence: TGTGCCAGCAGCACCCTAGCCCAAGGGAGCTCCTACGAGCAGTACTTC. This translates into CASSTLAQGSSYEQYF.